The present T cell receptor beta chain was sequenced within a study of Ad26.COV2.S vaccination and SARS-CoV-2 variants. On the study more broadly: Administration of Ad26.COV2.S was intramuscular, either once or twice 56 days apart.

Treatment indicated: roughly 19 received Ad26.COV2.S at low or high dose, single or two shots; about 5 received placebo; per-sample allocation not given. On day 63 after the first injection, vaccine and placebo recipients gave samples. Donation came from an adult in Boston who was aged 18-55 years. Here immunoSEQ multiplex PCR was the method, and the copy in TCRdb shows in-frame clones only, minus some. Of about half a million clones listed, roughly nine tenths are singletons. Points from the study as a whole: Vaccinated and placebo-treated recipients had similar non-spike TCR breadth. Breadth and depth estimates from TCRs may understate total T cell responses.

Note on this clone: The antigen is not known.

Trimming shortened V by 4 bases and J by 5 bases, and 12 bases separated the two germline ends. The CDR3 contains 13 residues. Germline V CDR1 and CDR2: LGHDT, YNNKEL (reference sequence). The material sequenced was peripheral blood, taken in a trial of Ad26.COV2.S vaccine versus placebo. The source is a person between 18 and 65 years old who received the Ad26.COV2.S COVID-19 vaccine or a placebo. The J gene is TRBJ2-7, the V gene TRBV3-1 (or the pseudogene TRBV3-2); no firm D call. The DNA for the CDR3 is TGTGCCAGCAGCCGGCTTTCAGCAGACGAGCAGTACTTC. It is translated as CASSRLSADEQYF.